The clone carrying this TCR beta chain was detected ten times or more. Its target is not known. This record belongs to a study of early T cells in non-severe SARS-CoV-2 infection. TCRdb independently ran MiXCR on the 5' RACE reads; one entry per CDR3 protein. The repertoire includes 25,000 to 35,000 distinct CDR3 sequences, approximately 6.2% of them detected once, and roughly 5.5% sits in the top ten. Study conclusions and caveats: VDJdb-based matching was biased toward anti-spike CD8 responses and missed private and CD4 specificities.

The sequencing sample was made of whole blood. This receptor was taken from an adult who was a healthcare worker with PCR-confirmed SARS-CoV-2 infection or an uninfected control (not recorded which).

The CDR3 here is CASTRLHPSGSATDTQYF. CDR3 nucleotides: TGCGCCAGCACCAGGCTGCATCCTAGCGGGAGCGCCACAGATACGCAGTATTTT. V is TRBV5-1 and J is TRBJ2-3, with 10 bases identical to TRBD2. J lost 2 bases, V lost 6 bases, and 15 bases had no gene match. Germline CDR1 SGHRS, CDR2 YFSETQ. The CDR3 totals 18 residues. The full variable domain, its missing parts supplied by reference TRBV5-1 and TRBJ2-3, is KAGVTQTPRYLIKTRGQQVTLSCSPISGHRSVSWYQQTPGQGLQFLFEYFSETQRNKGNFPGRFSGRQFSNSRSEMNVSTLELGDSALYLCASTRLHPSGSATDTQYFGPGTRLTVL.